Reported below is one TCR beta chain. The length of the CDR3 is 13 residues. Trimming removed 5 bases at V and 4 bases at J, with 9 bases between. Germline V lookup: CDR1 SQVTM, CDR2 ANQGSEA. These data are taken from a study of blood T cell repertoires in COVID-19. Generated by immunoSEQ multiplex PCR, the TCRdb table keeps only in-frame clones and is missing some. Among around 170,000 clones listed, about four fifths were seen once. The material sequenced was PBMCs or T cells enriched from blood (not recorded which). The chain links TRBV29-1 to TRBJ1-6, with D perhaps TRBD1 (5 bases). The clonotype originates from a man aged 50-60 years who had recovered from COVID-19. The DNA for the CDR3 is TGCAGCGTTCTCACAGGATATAATTCACCCCTCCACTTT. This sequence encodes CSVLTGYNSPLHF.